These 30 T cell receptor beta chains were all obtained from the same sample, sequenced in a study of tumor-infiltrating lymphocytes in oesophageal squamous cell carcinoma (TCRdb year 2016). Libraries came from PCR. Sequencing was performed on an Illumina HiSeq 2000. Using fastp at Q25 and MiXCR, TCRdb reprocessed the public reads and kept productive beta chains. When rows share a CDR3 protein, they turn into one entry using the most common DNA and genes. This sample has just under 20,000 distinct CDR3 sequences in its table, and around 40% of those were observed once. Around 35% of the sample goes to the ten largest clones. Sequencing input: esophageal tumor tissue. Every receptor here comes from a male donor with esophageal squamous cell carcinoma.

This clonotype has a handful of counts. The rearrangement uses TRBV7-2 and TRBJ2-5, with D uncertain. The last part of the DNA fits TRBJ2-7 better; the J call may be wrong. CDR3 length: 13 amino acids. CDR1 is SGHTA, CDR2 FQGNSA, per germline. CDR3 in amino acids: CASSLAGAYEQYF. In DNA, the CDR3 is TGTGCCAGCAGCTTAGCAGGAGCCTACGAGCAGTACTTC.

This clonotype was seen ten or more times. The chain uses TRBV6-1 and TRBJ2-7; tentatively, D is TRBD2 (5 bases). V shed 1 base and J shed 0 bases, with 10 bases lying between them. This CDR3 is built from 15 residues. Germline CDR1 and CDR2: MNHNS and SASEGT. The CDR3 DNA follows: TGTGCCAGCAGTGAAGGGCGCGGACTCTCCTACGAGCAGTACTTC. Protein sequence: CASSEGRGLSYEQYF.

This clonotype was recorded many times. The chain carries TRBV7-9 and TRBJ2-7; TRBD1 might be the D (6 bases). The CDR3 is made up of 13 amino acids. CDR1 is SEHNR and CDR2 is FQNEAQ in the germline V gene (reference sequence). V gave up 3 bases and J gave up 3 bases, with 9 bases separating them. The CDR3 loop reads CASSFGDNYEQYF. CDR3 DNA: TGTGCCAGCAGCTTCGGGGACAACTACGAGCAGTACTTC.

The chain carries TRBV7-2 and TRBJ2-3, with no clear D. Germline lookup yields CDR1 SGHTA and CDR2 FQGNSA. The CDR3 runs to 11 residues. V lost 2 bases to trimming and J lost 11 bases, with 8 bases between them. This CDR3 reads CASSLLGGQYF. The CDR3 nucleotides are TGTGCCAGCAGCTTACTAGGCGGGCAGTATTTT.

This clonotype has ten or more counts. V usage is TRBV5-1 and J usage is TRBJ2-5, with D perhaps matching TRBD2 (7 bases). TRBJ2-7 matches the DNA end more closely, so the J call is doubtful. Germline CDR1 reads SGHRS; CDR2 reads YFSETQ. CDR3 length equals 14 residues. The CDR3 nucleotides read TGCGCCAGCAGCCCGGGGGGCCGAGCCTACGAGCAGTACTTC. Translating gives CASSPGGRAYEQYF.

J is TRBJ1-2 and V is TRBV5-1, with D perhaps matching TRBD1 (6 bases). Trimming removed 4 bases from V and 4 bases from J, with 14 bases in between. In germline, CDR1 is SGHRS, CDR2 YFSETQ. The CDR3 totals 14 residues. The CDR3 coding sequence is TGCGCCAGCAGCAGATCGGACAGAGCCTATGGCTACACCTTC. Translating gives CASSRSDRAYGYTF.

This clonotype was observed many times. V and J are TRBV7-9 and TRBJ1-2, with D unresolved. V was trimmed by 5 bases and J by 2 bases, leaving 15 bases between them. This CDR3 comprises 15 residues. CDR1 is SEHNR and CDR2 is FQNEAQ in the germline V gene (reference sequence). CDR3 nucleotides: TGTGCCAGCAGCCTCACCTTTTCCAGGAACTATGGCTACACCTTC. It encodes CASSLTFSRNYGYTF.

The chain employs TRBV7-8 and TRBJ2-1; 10 nucleotides line up with TRBD1. The J call may be mistaken, given a closer DNA end match to TRBJ2-5. Germline lookup yields CDR1 SGHVS and CDR2 FQNEAQ. There are 14 residues in the CDR3. The chain's CDR3 is CASSPDRGEETQYF. CDR3 nucleotide sequence: TGTGCCAGCAGCCCGGACAGGGGGGAAGAGACCCAGTACTTC.

This clonotype was detected many times. The genes are TRBV28 and TRBJ2-5; 15 bases are shared with TRBD2. The germline CDR1 and CDR2 sequences are MDHEN and SYDVKM. This CDR3 is built from 17 residues. Trimming at V came to 6 bases and at J to 2 bases, leaving 7 bases not matched to a gene. CDR3 DNA: TGTGCCAGCAGCCCTACCGGACTAGCGGGGGGGCAAGAGACCCAGTACTTC. Translation: CASSPTGLAGGQETQYF.

The rearrangement uses TRBV7-9 and TRBJ2-3; 10 positions agree with TRBD2. V trimming: 1 base; J trimming: 4 bases; junction bases outside the gene matches: 2. The CDR3 consists of 15 residues. Germline loops: CDR1 SEHNR, CDR2 FQNEAQ (reference sequence). The CDR3 loop is CASSLGLAGADTQYF. CDR3 coding DNA: TGTGCCAGCAGCTTAGGGCTAGCGGGGGCAGATACGCAGTATTTT.

This clonotype was counted between two and nine times. Germline is not matched at one junction end, which may reflect a read error. The chain links TRBV6-4 to TRBJ1-6, with D perhaps matching TRBD1 (5 bases). CDR3 size: 10 residues. Germline CDR1 reads MRHNA; CDR2 reads SNTAGT. In DNA form, the CDR3 reads TGTGCCAGCAGTCCGCTGAGACAGAACTTT. This gives the protein CASSPLRQNF.

The chain carries TRBV12-3 or TRBV12-4 and TRBJ2-5; D is undetermined. The last part of the DNA fits TRBJ2-1 better; the J call may be wrong. The CDR3 consists of 14 residues. This chain's CDR3 is CASSLWGNWNEQFF. The CDR3 coding sequence is TGTGCCAGCAGTTTATGGGGAAACTGGAATGAGCAGTTCTTC.

This clonotype qualifies as medium-sized. The V gene is TRBV7-3, the J gene TRBJ2-5; no firm D call. Germline loops: CDR1 SGHTA, CDR2 FQGTGA. CDR3 length: 15 amino acids. Trimming shortened V by 2 bases and J by 2 bases, and 12 bases separated the two germline ends. The CDR3 nucleotides read TGTGCCAGCAGCTTAGGTGGTGGCTCTCAAGAGACCCAGTACTTC. Translation: CASSLGGGSQETQYF.

This clonotype was seen at least ten times. A much larger clone lies a single base off, so this may be a read error. The V call is TRBV27, the J call TRBJ2-7; 8 bases are shared with TRBD2. Trimming took 3 bases from V and 7 from J; bases not matched to a gene: 11. This CDR3 is 15 amino acids long. Germline V gives CDR1 MNHEY, CDR2 SMNVEV (reference sequence). CDR3 sequence reads: CASSFIGGGPNEQYF. In nucleotides, the CDR3 is TGTGCCAGCAGTTTCATTGGCGGGGGGCCGAATGAGCAGTACTTC.

The chain joins TRBV27 to TRBJ2-7; 12 nucleotides line up with TRBD2. With V trimmed by 2 bases and J by 2 bases, 7 bases remained unmatched. CDR1 and CDR2 (germline): MNHEY, SMNVEV (reference sequence). The CDR3 contains 17 residues. Written as DNA, the CDR3 is TGTGCCAGCAGTTTAAGGACTAGCGGGGAGCAAACCTACGAGCAGTACTTC. Amino acid sequence: CASSLRTSGEQTYEQYF.

Many counts were recorded for this clonotype. With a much larger clone just one base away, this may be a read error. The CDR3 DNA follows: TGTGCCAGCAGTGATGGTAGGAGAGCTACTACAAATGAGCAGTACTTC. Amino acids: CASSDGRRATTNEQYF. The rearrangement links TRBV25-1 to TRBJ2-5; D uncertain. The CDR3 runs 16 residues. The germline V gene has CDR1 MGHDK and CDR2 SYGVNS. The germline V and J ends were trimmed by 3 bases and 11 bases, with 25 bases remaining between them. Complete variable domain (other parts from reference TRBV25-1 and TRBJ2-5): EADIYQTPRYLVIGTGKKITLECSQTMGHDKMYWYQQDPGMELHLIHYSYGVNSTEKGDLSSESTVSRIRTEHFPLTLESARPSHTSQYLCASSDGRRATTNEQYFGPGTRLLVL.

V gene TRBV4-2 combines with J gene TRBJ1-2, with D tentatively TRBD1 (6 bases). Trimming stripped 4 bases from V and 2 bases from J, with 14 bases between. The germline gives CDR1 LGHNA, CDR2 YNFKEQ. This CDR3 is 15 amino acids long. The CDR3 bases are TGTGCCAGCAGCCTACAGGGCTCGGAAAACTATGGCTACACCTTC. This encodes CASSLQGSENYGYTF.

There are a few counts of this clonotype. CDR3 sequence reads: CASSLAAGRYEQETQYF. CDR3 sequence (DNA): TGTGCCAGCAGCTTAGCGGCAGGTCGTTATGAGCAAGAGACCCAGTACTTC. The rearrangement links TRBV7-4 to TRBJ2-7; D unclear. The J call may be in error: the DNA end matches TRBJ2-5 better. The V gene's germline CDR1 is SGHVT and CDR2 SQSDAQ. This CDR3 comprises 17 residues.

A few counts support this clonotype. The chain has TRBV30 and TRBJ1-5, with TRBD1 matching over 7 bases. Per the germline V gene, CDR1 is GTSNPN and CDR2 is SVGIG (reference sequence). V lost 0 bases and J lost 5; bases outside the gene matches: 10. The CDR3 consists of 16 residues. Here the CDR3 DNA reads TGTGCCTGGAGTGTACAGGGGCGCGGGTGGGATCAGCCCCAGCATTTT. Amino acid sequence: CAWSVQGRGWDQPQHF.

The chain links TRBV12-3 or TRBV12-4 to TRBJ2-7; TRBD1 aligns across 8 bases. The tail of the sequence fits TRBJ2-1 better, so the J call may be wrong. The CDR3 has 16 residues. The CDR3 nucleotides read TGTGCCAGCAGTCCCCCGGGACAGGATCTATACAATGAGCAGTTCTTC. It yields the protein CASSPPGQDLYNEQFF.

This clonotype was found many times. The V gene is TRBV7-9, the J gene TRBJ2-5; D call uncertain. CDR1 is SEHNR and CDR2 is FQNEAQ in the germline V gene (reference sequence). V shed 1 base and J shed 1 base, with 16 bases lying between them. This CDR3 is built from 17 residues. CDR3 sequence (DNA): TGTGCCAGCAGCTTAGAGGTTGGGCTACGGCCCCAAGAGACCCAGTACTTC. The encoded protein is CASSLEVGLRPQETQYF.

In this sample, this clonotype turned up many times. V and J are TRBV10-3 and TRBJ1-2, with TRBD1 matching over 10 bases. Germline loops: CDR1 ENHRY, CDR2 SYGVKD. Trimming removed 11 bases from V and 7 bases from J; junction bases left unmatched: 10. The CDR3 loop spans 13 amino acids. CDR3 nucleotides: TGTGCCGCCAACGGACAGGGGGAGGGTGGCTACACCTTC. It yields the protein CAANGQGEGGYTF.

A few counts support this clonotype. V gene TRBV7-2 combines with J gene TRBJ2-3; unclear D gene. The CDR3 has 13 amino acids. The V and J ends lost 1 base and 5 bases respectively, with 7 bases between them. CDR1 and CDR2 from the germline V gene are SGHTA and FQGNSA. CDR3 in amino acids: CASSLVPGDTQYF. As DNA, the CDR3 is TGTGCCAGCAGCTTAGTCCCGGGAGATACGCAGTATTTT.

The V gene is TRBV7-2, the J gene TRBJ2-5; D is possibly TRBD1 (6 bases). The assigned J gene may be wrong: the sequence end matches TRBJ2-1 better. Germline V gene data show CDR1 as SGHTA and CDR2 as FQGNSA. This CDR3 spans 13 amino acids. The CDR3 coding sequence is TGTGCCAGCAGCCTGCGGACAGCGAATGAGCAGTTCTTC. Translated, it gives CASSLRTANEQFF.

This chain links TRBV7-2 with TRBJ1-5; D ambiguous. Germline CDR1 is SGHTA and CDR2 is FQGNSA. V lost 3 bases and J 4 bases, leaving 10 bases between the germline ends. The CDR3 is 14 residues long. This CDR3 reads CASSFGQVNQPQHF. The CDR3 region has the DNA TGTGCCAGCAGCTTTGGGCAGGTTAATCAGCCCCAGCATTTT.

This clonotype occurred many times. The V call is TRBV2, the J call TRBJ2-5, with D possibly being TRBD1 or TRBD2 (5 bases each). The CDR3 has 15 amino acids. Trimming cost V 4 bases and J 0 bases, with 12 bases left between them. Germline CDR1 SNHLY, CDR2 FYNNEI. Here the CDR3 reads CASSAGLGYQETQYF. In DNA form, the CDR3 reads TGTGCCAGCAGTGCGGGGCTGGGGTACCAAGAGACCCAGTACTTC.

The chain links TRBV6-2 or TRBV6-3 to TRBJ2-5, with TRBD2 identical over 7 bases. Germline-derived CDR1 and CDR2 are MNHEY and SVGEGT. The V gene end was trimmed by 8 bases and the J gene end by 1 base; junction bases not matched to a gene: 7. This CDR3 is built from 14 residues. The CDR3: CASVAGPTQETQYF. The CDR3 DNA reads as TGTGCCAGCGTAGCGGGCCCTACCCAAGAGACCCAGTACTTC.

Only a few counts were recorded for this clonotype. The chain carries TRBV12-3 or TRBV12-4 and TRBJ2-1, with D hard to call. Deletions cut 3 bases from V and 6 bases from J, with 9 bases between. The CDR3 length is 13 residues. Here the CDR3 DNA reads TGTGCCAGCAGTTTTTTGGGGTCCAATGAGCAGTTCTTC. Protein product: CASSFLGSNEQFF.

This clonotype was recorded at least ten times. The genes are TRBV5-1 and TRBJ2-4; D is tentatively TRBD1 or TRBD2 (5 bases each). Between the trimmed V and J ends, which lost 4 bases and 3 bases, there was a span of 11 bases. The length of the CDR3 is 14 residues. Per the germline V gene, CDR1 is SGHRS and CDR2 is YFSETQ. In DNA, the CDR3 is TGCGCCAGCAGCCCCTGGGACGGCAAAAACATTCAGTACTTC. This codes for CASSPWDGKNIQYF.

The table lists this clonotype with many counts. In this CDR3 the conserved last residue, phenylalanine or tryptophan, is missing, so a read error is likely. No DNA is shown, since the ends of the CDR3 on it are uncertain; the CDR3 is the one TCRdb lists. The rearrangement joins TRBV6-1 to TRBJ2-3; the D call TRBD2 from the table was never checked on the DNA. Germline CDR1 MNHNS, CDR2 SASEGT. The CDR3 is made up of 15 amino acids, end residues included. CDR3 sequence reads: CASSGGADNEQFFGP.